This TCR beta chain is from a study of blood T cell repertoires in COVID-19. The CDR3 extends over 14 amino acids. Trimming removed 6 bases from V and 4 bases from J, with 13 bases in between. Germline V CDR1 and CDR2: SNHLY, FYNNEI. Enrollment of patients from Seattle took place during active infection, with longitudinal follow-up. Sequenced by immunoSEQ multiplex PCR; TCRdb stores in-frame clones only, minus some. The table has a few hundred thousand clones, around 88% seen once. This clone was observed once. Sequences were obtained from peripheral blood. The clonotype originates from a woman aged 25-40 years with COVID-19, enrolled during active disease. V usage is TRBV2 and J usage is TRBJ1-5; D perhaps matches TRBD1 (5 bases). CDR3 DNA sequence: TGTGCCAGCAGCTACGGGGGGTTAAATCAGCCCCAGCATTTT. It codes for CASSYGGLNQPQHF.